The 27 T cell receptor beta chains below were found in one sample sequenced in a study of OX40 agonist ivuxolimab in advanced cancers. Sequenced by immunoSEQ multiplex PCR; TCRdb stores in-frame clones only, minus some. Here the sample spans tens of thousands of clones, 88% being singletons. The sample was CD4+ or CD8+ T cells sorted from blood, taken in a trial of the OX40 agonist ivuxolimab. These receptors came from an adult with an advanced solid tumor such as melanoma, head and neck, liver or kidney cancer.

The genes are TRBV19 and TRBJ2-1; 9 bases match TRBD1. Trimming at V came to 5 bases and at J to 5 bases, leaving 10 bases not matched to a gene. Per germline, CDR1 LNHDA and CDR2 SQIVND (reference sequence). The CDR3 covers 16 residues. CDR3 in DNA: TGTGCCAGTAGTCTAATGGACAGGGGAGCGGACAATGAGCAGTTCTTC. Amino acids: CASSLMDRGADNEQFF.

The V call is TRBV19, the J call TRBJ2-7; 7 bases are shared with TRBD2. Germline CDR1 and CDR2: LNHDA and SQIVND (reference sequence). CDR3 length: 14 amino acids. Trimming cost V 3 bases and J 0 bases; bases outside gene matches: 2. This CDR3 reads CASSIAGVSYEQYF. The CDR3 bases are TGTGCCAGTAGTATCGCGGGAGTCTCCTACGAGCAGTACTTC.

The J gene is TRBJ1-2, the V gene TRBV28, with D hard to call. Germline V gene lookup returns CDR1 MDHEN and CDR2 SYDVKM. The V and J ends lost 5 bases and 5 bases respectively, with 12 bases between them. The CDR3 consists of 13 residues. CDR3 protein: CASSTVGSYGYTF. CDR3 bases: TGTGCCAGCAGTACAGTGGGGTCGTATGGCTACACCTTC.

This chain joins TRBV30 and TRBJ2-3, with 10 bases fitting TRBD2. The CDR3 is made up of 15 amino acids. Germline V gene sequence: CDR1 GTSNPN, CDR2 SVGIG (reference sequence). J lost 3 bases, V lost 4 bases, and 7 bases had no gene match. CDR3 DNA: TGTGCCTGGAAACCGGGACTAGCGCCGACAGATACGCAGTATTTT. Its protein is CAWKPGLAPTDTQYF. The variable domain in full, completed from reference TRBV30 and TRBJ2-3, reads SQTIHQWPATLVQPVGSPLSLECTVEGTSNPNLYWYRQAAGRGLQLLFYSVGIGQISSEVPQNLSASRPQDRQFILSSKKLLLSDSGFYLCAWKPGLAPTDTQYFGPGTRLTVL.

This clone has a handful of counts. This chain uses TRBV5-8 with TRBJ2-7; perhaps TRBD2 as D (5 bases). Germline CDR1 SGHTS, CDR2 YDEGEE. Trimming removed 5 bases from V and 1 base from J, with 22 bases in between. This CDR3 contains 17 residues. The CDR3 region has the DNA TGTGCCAGCAGTATAGGACCGGGGAAACTGAGGTCCTACGAGCAGTACTTC. Translated, it gives CASSIGPGKLRSYEQYF. The full variable domain, rest sourced from reference TRBV5-8 and TRBJ2-7, is EAGVTQSPTHLIKTRGQQATLRCSPISGHTSVYWYQQALGLGLQFLLWYDEGEERNRGNFPPRFSGRQFPNYSSELNVNALELEDSALYLCASSIGPGKLRSYEQYFGPGTRLTVT.

The rearrangement links TRBV5-4 to TRBJ2-1, with D perhaps being TRBD1 or TRBD2 (5 bases each). The CDR3 contains 18 residues. Per the germline V gene, CDR1 is SGHNT and CDR2 is YYREEE (reference sequence). V lost 0 bases and J 7 bases, leaving 23 bases between the germline ends. CDR3 sequence reads: CASSLARPGLNVRNEQFF. The DNA for the CDR3 is TGTGCCAGCAGCTTGGCCCGCCCGGGGCTCAATGTTAGGAATGAGCAGTTCTTC.

The chain employs TRBV7-3 and TRBJ2-5; D may match TRBD1 or TRBD2 (5 bases each). Per germline, CDR1 SGHTA and CDR2 FQGTGA. Trimming left V 1 base short and J 5 bases short, with 14 bases between. The CDR3 is 15 amino acids. As DNA, the CDR3 is TGTGCCAGCAGCTTAATGCCCGGGAAGGGGGAGACCCAGTACTTC. Protein product: CASSLMPGKGETQYF.

The genes are TRBV5-1 and TRBJ2-3; possibly TRBD1 or TRBD2 for D (5 bases each). The V end was cut by 4 bases, the J end by 2 bases, with 14 bases between. The CDR3 has 15 residues. CDR1 SGHRS and CDR2 YFSETQ come from the germline V gene. CDR3 in amino acids: CASSLSEGTTDTQYF. DNA for the CDR3: TGCGCCAGCAGCCTTTCCGAAGGGACCACAGATACGCAGTATTTT.

The chain combines TRBV28 with TRBJ1-3; D not resolved. Germline values: CDR1 MDHEN, CDR2 SYDVKM. V dropped 2 bases and J dropped 1 base, with 6 bases sitting between them. The CDR3 length is 14 residues. The CDR3 reads CASSLGGSGNTIYF. DNA for the CDR3: TGTGCCAGCAGTTTAGGCGGTTCTGGAAACACCATATATTTT.

This chain links TRBV27 with TRBJ2-2, with a possible D match to TRBD2 (5 bases). This CDR3 region has 13 residues. The V end lost 7 bases, the J end lost 7 bases, and 13 bases lay between the germline ends. Germline CDR1 is MNHEY and CDR2 is SMNVEV (reference sequence). Here the CDR3 DNA reads TGTGCCAGCATGCTACTAGGTTTCGGGGAGCTGTTTTTT. This translates into CASMLLGFGELFF.

The chain uses TRBV29-1 and TRBJ2-2; D is ambiguous. The V end was cut by 4 bases, the J end by 3 bases, with 12 bases between. The CDR3 length is 14 residues. The germline V gene encodes CDR1 SQVTM and CDR2 ANQGSEA. The CDR3 here is CSVGVTMDTGELFF. CDR3 in DNA: TGCAGCGTTGGGGTCACTATGGACACCGGGGAGCTGTTTTTT.

The CDR3 DNA follows: TGTGCCAGCAGTGTGAATTGGCGCTTGGACACCGGGGAGCTGTTTTTT. Protein: CASSVNWRLDTGELFF. V is TRBV2 and J is TRBJ2-2; D unresolved. V lost 4 bases and J 3 bases, leaving 15 bases between the germline ends. The CDR3 extends over 16 amino acids. From germline, CDR1 is SNHLY and CDR2 FYNNEI.

This sequence joins TRBV6-4 and TRBJ2-1, with 12 bases that match TRBD2. The CDR3 sequence is 13 residues long. Germline V gene lookup returns CDR1 MRHNA and CDR2 SNTAGT. Trimming took 4 bases from V and 10 from J; bases not matched to a gene: 2. The CDR3 is CASSGLAGAEQFF. The DNA for the CDR3 is TGTGCCAGCAGTGGACTAGCGGGAGCCGAGCAGTTCTTC.

This chain uses TRBV5-4 with TRBJ1-4; 7 bases line up with TRBD1. CDR1 and CDR2 (germline): SGHNT, YYREEE (reference sequence). The CDR3 has 16 residues. Germline trimming cut 3 bases from V and 5 bases from J; bases unmatched to any gene: 10. CDR3 DNA: TGTGCCAGCAGCTCGGGTCGGGGACAGAGGAATGAAAAACTGTTTTTT. Its translation is CASSSGRGQRNEKLFF.

This clone was found a few times. This chain connects TRBV9 to TRBJ2-1, with TRBD2 as a possible D gene (5 bases). Trimming removed 0 bases at V and 4 bases at J, with 11 bases between. Germline CDR1 SGDLS, CDR2 YYNGEE. This CDR3 region has 15 residues. The CDR3 bases are TGTGCCAGCAGCGTAGGAGGTAGCGAGTACAATGAGCAGTTCTTC. Protein: CASSVGGSEYNEQFF. Full variable domain (outside the CDR3, taken from reference TRBV9 and TRBJ2-1): DSGVTQTPKHLITATGQRVTLRCSPRSGDLSVYWYQQSLDQGLQFLIQYYNGEERAKGNILERFSAQQFPDLHSELNLSSLELGDSALYFCASSVGGSEYNEQFFGPGTRLTVL.

The CDR3 DNA is TGTGCCAGCAGTTTATCCAGAGGCTTTTTCGGAGAAAACATTCAGTACTTC. This sequence encodes CASSLSRGFFGENIQYF. The chain employs TRBV27 and TRBJ2-4; D remains unclear. The germline V and J ends were trimmed by 0 bases and 5 bases, with 17 bases remaining between them. The CDR3 has 17 residues. Germline CDR1 MNHEY, CDR2 SMNVEV (reference sequence).

The chain uses TRBV5-1 and TRBJ2-7; a weak D match, TRBD2 (5 bases). CDR3 length: 14 amino acids. The germline V gene has CDR1 SGHRS and CDR2 YFSETQ. Trimming took off 0 bases at V and 6 bases at J, with 13 bases between the two ends. The CDR3 coding sequence is TGCGCCAGCAGCTTGGCCGGGGTTTCGGTCGAGCAGTACTTC. This codes for CASSLAGVSVEQYF.

The chain recombines TRBV6-6 with TRBJ2-7, with D possibly being TRBD1 (5 bases). Trimming shortened V by 6 bases and J by 4 bases, and 7 bases separated the two germline ends. The CDR3 totals 11 residues. Germline V gene sequence: CDR1 MNHNY, CDR2 SVGAGI (reference sequence). This CDR3 is CASSRQYEQYF. CDR3 DNA sequence: TGTGCCAGCAGCCGACAGTACGAGCAGTACTTC.

The chain recombines TRBV2 with TRBJ2-5; TRBD2 matches at 8 bases. This CDR3 spans 16 amino acids. With 4 bases clipped from V and 0 bases from J, the junction kept 7 bases outside the gene matches. Germline CDR1 is SNHLY and CDR2 is FYNNEI. CDR3 in amino acids: CASSVSLAANQETQYF. In nucleotides, the CDR3 is TGTGCCAGCAGTGTGTCACTAGCGGCCAACCAAGAGACCCAGTACTTC.

The gene calls are TRBV7-3 and TRBJ2-1; 7 nucleotides agree with TRBD2. J lost 2 bases, V lost 4 bases, and 11 bases had no gene match. The CDR3 has 17 amino acids. In germline, CDR1 is SGHTA, CDR2 FQGTGA. The CDR3, as DNA: TGTGCCAGCAGCTCCCCTCGGGGCGGGAGAACCTACAATGAGCAGTTCTTC. Translation gives CASSSPRGGRTYNEQFF.

The chain employs TRBV6-5 and TRBJ1-5; D perhaps matches TRBD1 (6 bases). CDR1 is MNHEY, CDR2 SVGAGI, per germline. The CDR3 has 13 amino acids. V lost 4 bases and J lost 7, with 11 bases in between. The CDR3 sequence is CASSFLQGQPQHF. DNA of the CDR3: TGTGCCAGCAGTTTCCTACAGGGACAGCCCCAGCATTTT.

This chain links TRBV19 with TRBJ2-7; D may correspond to TRBD1 or TRBD2 (5 bases each). The CDR3 length is 14 residues. Germline assignment: CDR1 LNHDA and CDR2 SQIVND (reference sequence). The V end lost 4 bases, the J end lost 4 bases, and 14 bases lay between the germline ends. CDR3 nucleotide sequence: TGTGCCAGTAGTAACGCAGGGAGAGTTTACGAGCAGTACTTC. Amino acids: CASSNAGRVYEQYF.

V and J are TRBV4-1 and TRBJ1-5; tentative D call: TRBD1 (5 bases). The CDR3 runs to 15 residues. Trimming took 6 bases from V and 10 from J, leaving 22 bases between them. Germline V gene sequence: CDR1 MGHRA, CDR2 YSYEKL. The CDR3 DNA is TGCGCCAGCAGTCTAGATCGGGACCCCAGGTTCCCCCAGCATTTT. Translated, it gives CASSLDRDPRFPQHF.

This rearrangement joins TRBV27 to TRBJ1-1, with D perhaps TRBD1 (6 bases). The V gene lost 7 bases and the J gene lost 12 bases, with 27 bases spanning the gap. Germline values: CDR1 MNHEY, CDR2 SMNVEV (reference sequence). The CDR3 loop spans 15 amino acids. CDR3 sequence: CASTRMIGGREVSFF. The CDR3 coding sequence is TGTGCCAGCACCCGGATGATAGGGGGGCGCGAGGTATCTTTCTTT.

The rearrangement links TRBV29-1 to TRBJ1-4, with D possibly TRBD1 on 5 matching bases. Germline values: CDR1 SQVTM, CDR2 ANQGSEA. The CDR3 loop spans 14 amino acids. Trimming stripped 5 bases from V and 0 bases from J, with 10 bases between. CDR3 region: CSVKRGATNEKLFF. CDR3 sequence (DNA): TGCAGCGTTAAGCGGGGCGCAACTAATGAAAAACTGTTTTTT.

The rearrangement uses TRBV5-1 and TRBJ2-7; tentatively, D is TRBD1 (5 bases). Trimming removed 3 bases at V and 4 bases at J, with 20 bases between. CDR3 length equals 16 residues. Looked up from germline, CDR1 is SGHRS and CDR2 is YFSETQ. The CDR3 DNA reads as TGCGCCAGCAGCTCCAACTTAGGGGTGTCGATTTACGAGCAGTACTTC. This translates into CASSSNLGVSIYEQYF.

The V and J genes are TRBV5-1 and TRBJ2-7; tentative D call: TRBD1 (6 bases). CDR1 SGHRS and CDR2 YFSETQ come from the germline V gene. V shed 2 bases and J shed 2 bases, with 11 bases lying between them. This CDR3 has 14 amino acids. Here the CDR3 DNA reads TGCGCCAGCAGCTTACAGGGTTCCCCCTACGAGCAGTACTTC. It yields the protein CASSLQGSPYEQYF. Drawing the rest from reference TRBV5-1 and TRBJ2-7, the complete variable domain is KAGVTQTPRYLIKTRGQQVTLSCSPISGHRSVSWYQQTPGQGLQFLFEYFSETQRNKGNFPGRFSGRQFSNSRSEMNVSTLELGDSALYLCASSLQGSPYEQYFGPGTRLTVT.